A single T cell receptor (beta chain) is shown here with its context. What it binds is unknown. These data belong to a study of cytomegalovirus exposure and HLA in healthy donors. The PCR employed 60 Vbeta primers together with 13 Jbeta primers. Only in-frame clones appear in the TCRdb table, and some are missing; sequencing was by immunoSEQ multiplex PCR. The table records almost 85,000 clones, roughly 73% of them present only once. Germline assignment: CDR1 SNHLY and CDR2 FYNNEI. Trimming left V 5 bases short and J 4 bases short, with 14 bases between. The CDR3 spans 14 residues. Study observations and caveats: Cytomegalovirus association was listed for about 180 TCR beta chains. Later analysis associated a missense DCLRE1C variant with TCR beta V- and J-gene trimming.

The V call is TRBV2, the J call TRBJ1-2, with a possible D match to TRBD1 (5 bases). The TCR comes from a male donor in good health and CMV-seropositive. The sample consisted of PBMCs. The CDR3 DNA is TGTGCCAGCAGTACCCAGGGCGGAAGCTATGGCTACACCTTC. It encodes CASSTQGGSYGYTF.